These 25 T cell receptor beta chains share one sample of origin, sequenced in a study of PD-L1 blockade in urothelial cancer. Sequencing was performed with immunoSEQ multiplex PCR; in TCRdb, only in-frame clones are kept and a portion is missing. The data contain 44,000 or so clones, roughly four fifths of them singletons. Material: PBMCs, obtained around atezolizumab (anti-PD-L1) treatment. The receptor set was obtained from a man in his 70s with urothelial cancer.

J is TRBJ2-1 and V is TRBV27; 7 bases line up with TRBD2. The CDR3 covers 11 residues. V was clipped by 4 bases and J by 12 bases; unmatched bases: 3. Germline V gene data show CDR1 as MNHEY and CDR2 as SMNVEV (reference sequence). The CDR3 protein is CASSWGGMQFF. The CDR3 nucleotides read TGTGCCAGCAGTTGGGGGGGGATGCAGTTCTTC.

The chain is built from TRBV29-1 and TRBJ2-3, with 7 bases identical to TRBD2. Germline V gene sequence: CDR1 SQVTM, CDR2 ANQGSEA. The CDR3 spans 14 residues. The V and J ends lost 7 bases and 4 bases, in that order; junction bases with no gene match: 11. The CDR3 nucleotides are TGCAGCGCGAGAGAGGGTCTAGCGGCAGATACGCAGTATTTT. It codes for CSAREGLAADTQYF.

The rearrangement links TRBV18 to TRBJ2-3, with TRBD1 identical over 9 bases. Looked up from germline, CDR1 is KGHSH and CDR2 is LQKENI. Unmatched junction bases numbered 10, after V lost 3 bases and J lost 3 bases. The CDR3 spans 17 residues. The DNA for the CDR3 is TGTGCCAGCTCACCCGGGACAGGGCCAAAGGAAACAGATACGCAGTATTTT. Protein sequence: CASSPGTGPKETDTQYF.

The rearrangement joins TRBV20-1 to TRBJ1-1; 8 positions agree with TRBD1. The CDR3 contains 11 residues. CDR1 is DFQATT and CDR2 is SNEGSKA in the germline V gene (reference sequence). The V segment lost 1 base and the J segment 11 bases; nucleotides outside the gene matches: 3. Written as DNA, the CDR3 is TGCAGTGCTAGAGCAGGGGGCGACGCTTTCTTT. Amino acid sequence: CSARAGGDAFF.

The chain carries TRBV9 and TRBJ2-1; TRBD2 matches 10 bases. The V and J ends lost 3 bases and 9 bases, in that order; junction bases with no gene match: 18. CDR3 size: 18 residues. Germline V gene data show CDR1 as SGDLS and CDR2 as YYNGEE. The CDR3 DNA is TGTGCCAGCAGCGCAGGAGCGGGAGGGCCGGGTTTGTTAGGTGAGCAGTTCTTC. Encoded protein: CASSAGAGGPGLLGEQFF. Drawing the rest from reference TRBV9 and TRBJ2-1, the complete variable domain is DSGVTQTPKHLITATGQRVTLRCSPRSGDLSVYWYQQSLDQGLQFLIQYYNGEERAKGNILERFSAQQFPDLHSELNLSSLELGDSALYFCASSAGAGGPGLLGEQFFGPGTRLTVL.

This chain uses TRBV4-3 with TRBJ2-1; TRBD2 matches at 7 bases. The ends lost 0 bases at V and 0 bases at J; junction bases unmatched: 5. The germline gives CDR1 LGHNA, CDR2 YSLEER. This CDR3 comprises 17 residues. The CDR3 region is CASSQEPAGYSYNEQFF. In DNA, the CDR3 is TGCGCCAGCAGCCAAGAGCCAGCGGGATACTCCTACAATGAGCAGTTCTTC.

This clone is termed medium-sized. The chain recombines TRBV28 with TRBJ1-1, with D maybe TRBD1 (5 bases). Germline loops: CDR1 MDHEN, CDR2 SYDVKM. The CDR3 extends over 14 amino acids. Trimming shortened V by 5 bases and J by 1 base, and 11 bases separated the two germline ends. In DNA form, the CDR3 reads TGTGCCAGCAGTGTTGACAGCCCGAACACTGAAGCTTTCTTT. The encoded protein is CASSVDSPNTEAFF. The complete variable domain, with remaining parts taken from reference TRBV28 and TRBJ1-1, reads DVKVTQSSRYLVKRTGEKVFLECVQDMDHENMFWYRQDPGLGLRLIYFSYDVKMKEKGDIPEGYSVSREKKERFSLILESASTNQTSMYLCASSVDSPNTEAFFGQGTRLTVV.

V and J are TRBV6-5 and TRBJ2-7; D unclear. CDR1 is MNHEY and CDR2 is SVGAGI in the germline V gene. CDR3 size: 13 residues. The V and J ends lost 5 bases and 2 bases respectively, with 10 bases between them. CDR3 loop: CASSRQSPYEQYF. CDR3 bases: TGTGCCAGCAGTCGCCAGTCCCCCTACGAGCAGTACTTC.

This clone has only one observation. V usage is TRBV7-9 and J usage is TRBJ1-1, with D perhaps matching TRBD1 (5 bases). Germline lookup yields CDR1 SEHNR and CDR2 FQNEAQ (reference sequence). The CDR3 loop spans 16 amino acids. V lost 5 bases and J 5 bases, leaving 21 bases between the germline ends. CDR3 region: CASSPLGGGWGTEAFF. The CDR3 DNA reads TGTGCCAGCAGCCCCTTGGGCGGGGGATGGGGGACTGAAGCTTTCTTT.

This sequence joins TRBV9 and TRBJ2-3; 10 bases map to TRBD2. With V trimmed by 3 bases and J by 6 bases, 16 bases remained unmatched. Per germline, CDR1 SGDLS and CDR2 YYNGEE. The CDR3 loop spans 18 amino acids. This chain's CDR3 is CASSAPGTSVTSGDTQYF. The CDR3 bases are TGTGCCAGCAGCGCACCCGGGACTAGCGTTACATCGGGGGATACGCAGTATTTT.

The chain joins TRBV5-1 to TRBJ1-1, with D hard to call. Germline CDR1 and CDR2: SGHRS and YFSETQ. The V gene lost 4 bases and the J gene lost 0 bases, with 19 bases spanning the gap. The CDR3 runs 17 residues. CDR3 region: CASSRLSGGFMNTEAFF. For the CDR3, the DNA is TGCGCCAGCAGCCGCCTCTCCGGCGGCTTTATGAACACTGAAGCTTTCTTT.

The CDR3 sequence: CASSPTSGTHQETQYF. CDR3 nucleotide sequence: TGCGCCAGCAGCCCGACTAGCGGGACCCACCAAGAGACCCAGTACTTC. The V and J genes are TRBV4-1 and TRBJ2-5; 11 bases line up with TRBD2. CDR3 size: 16 residues. V trimming: 4 bases; J trimming: 0 bases; junction bases outside the gene matches: 4. Germline V gives CDR1 MGHRA, CDR2 YSYEKL.

The chain links TRBV9 to TRBJ2-1; 7 nucleotides agree with TRBD2. The CDR3 is 15 residues long. V lost 0 bases, J lost 4 bases, and 4 bases stayed unmatched. Germline V gene lookup returns CDR1 SGDLS and CDR2 YYNGEE. CDR3 region: CASSVGGAGYNEQFF. DNA of the CDR3: TGTGCCAGCAGCGTAGGGGGAGCGGGGTACAATGAGCAGTTCTTC.

V usage is TRBV18 and J usage is TRBJ1-4; 9 positions agree with TRBD1. This CDR3 is built from 15 residues. Trimming at V came to 3 bases and at J to 8 bases, leaving 7 bases not matched to a gene. Germline V gene data show CDR1 as KGHSH and CDR2 as LQKENI. CDR3 sequence: CASSPRTGEGEKLFF. CDR3 nucleotides: TGTGCCAGCTCACCGCGGACAGGGGAGGGGGAAAAACTGTTTTTT.

This clone was counted a single time. The V and J genes are TRBV4-3 and TRBJ2-1; possible D gene TRBD1, 6 bases. From germline, CDR1 is LGHNA and CDR2 YSLEER. Trimming pared 3 bases from V and 12 bases from J, leaving 9 bases between. This CDR3 is built from 11 residues. The CDR3 is CASSQEDRQFF. CDR3 sequence (DNA): TGCGCCAGCAGCCAGGAGGACAGGCAGTTCTTC.

The gene calls are TRBV13 and TRBJ1-1, with D unclear. This CDR3 spans 12 amino acids. Germline assignment: CDR1 PRHDT and CDR2 FYEKMQ (reference sequence). The V and J ends lost 9 bases and 7 bases respectively, with 15 bases between them. This chain's CDR3 is CASRDWSSEAFF. The CDR3 DNA reads as TGTGCCAGTCGGGATTGGTCCAGTGAAGCTTTCTTT.

V is TRBV6-5 and J is TRBJ1-2; TRBD1 aligns across 8 bases. Germline loops: CDR1 MNHEY, CDR2 SVGAGI. V lost 6 bases, J lost 8 bases, and 8 bases stayed unmatched. The CDR3 loop spans 13 amino acids. The CDR3 protein is CASRKTGGRGYTF. The CDR3, as DNA: TGTGCCAGCAGGAAAACAGGGGGGAGAGGCTACACCTTC.

This rearrangement joins TRBV5-4 to TRBJ2-3; TRBD2 matches at 7 bases. From germline, CDR1 is SGHNT and CDR2 YYREEE (reference sequence). The CDR3 contains 14 residues. Trimming removed 4 bases from V and 6 bases from J; junction bases left unmatched: 8. The CDR3 DNA is TGTGCCAGCAGCGGGGGGGGAAGAGAGGATACGCAGTATTTT. This translates into CASSGGGREDTQYF.

DNA of the CDR3: TGTGCCAGCAGCATAGCCGGGACACCCTATGGCTACACCTTC. Residues: CASSIAGTPYGYTF. The chain uses TRBV5-4 and TRBJ1-2, with D possibly TRBD1 on 6 matching bases. The germline V gene has CDR1 SGHNT and CDR2 YYREEE (reference sequence). The CDR3 sequence is 14 residues long. Trimming shortened V by 4 bases and J by 4 bases, and 14 bases separated the two germline ends.

This CDR3 is CATSGSGKTTGELFF. The DNA for the CDR3 is TGTGCCACCAGCGGGTCCGGGAAAACGACCGGGGAGCTGTTTTTT. The chain combines TRBV15 with TRBJ2-2; weak D call: TRBD2 (5 bases). Trimming removed 5 bases from V and 5 bases from J, with 15 bases in between. Germline loops: CDR1 LNHNV, CDR2 YYDKDF (reference sequence). The CDR3 covers 15 residues.

This clone was recorded a few times. The chain joins TRBV19 to TRBJ2-1, with a possible D match to TRBD1 (5 bases). Per the germline V gene, CDR1 is LNHDA and CDR2 is SQIVND (reference sequence). The CDR3 sequence is 13 residues long. Trimming took off 5 bases at V and 9 bases at J, with 14 bases between the two ends. As DNA, the CDR3 is TGTGCCAGTAGTGGAACAAGGGGTGGTGAGCAGTTCTTC. As protein: CASSGTRGGEQFF.

The gene calls are TRBV19 and TRBJ1-1; D remains ambiguous. Germline V CDR1 and CDR2: LNHDA, SQIVND (reference sequence). This CDR3 has 13 residues. The ends were cut back, 0 bases at V and 6 bases at J, with 8 bases in the middle. CDR3 sequence reads: CASSIDREAEAFF. Written as DNA, the CDR3 is TGTGCCAGTAGTATAGATCGGGAGGCTGAAGCTTTCTTT.

This sequence joins TRBV5-1 and TRBJ2-3, with 10 bases lining up with TRBD1. This CDR3 comprises 15 residues. Per the germline V gene, CDR1 is SGHRS and CDR2 is YFSETQ. J was trimmed by 6 bases and V by 4 bases; bases with no gene match: 8. This CDR3 reads CASSVSGQGLDTQYF. The CDR3 coding sequence is TGCGCCAGCAGCGTATCGGGACAGGGGCTGGATACGCAGTATTTT. Supplemented by reference TRBV5-1 and TRBJ2-3, the full variable domain reads KAGVTQTPRYLIKTRGQQVTLSCSPISGHRSVSWYQQTPGQGLQFLFEYFSETQRNKGNFPGRFSGRQFSNSRSEMNVSTLELGDSALYLCASSVSGQGLDTQYFGPGTRLTVL.

This sequence joins TRBV9 and TRBJ2-5, with 13 bases aligning to TRBD2. Germline lookup yields CDR1 SGDLS and CDR2 YYNGEE. CDR3 length: 16 amino acids. Trimming removed 3 bases from V and 5 bases from J; junction bases left unmatched: 7. The CDR3 loop is CASSGELAGGLETQYF. CDR3 nucleotide sequence: TGTGCCAGCAGCGGAGAACTAGCGGGAGGGTTGGAGACCCAGTACTTC.

This clone was counted a few times. The chain carries TRBV5-6 and TRBJ2-7, with D possibly matching TRBD1 (8 bases). Deletions cut 7 bases from V and 3 bases from J, with 17 bases between. This CDR3 comprises 14 residues. Germline V lookup: CDR1 SGHDT, CDR2 YYEEEE. The CDR3 coding sequence is TGTGCCAGCCAGGGCACAGGGGGGGTCTACGAGCAGTACTTC. It yields the protein CASQGTGGVYEQYF.